Reported below is one T cell receptor beta chain. The data derive from a study of blood T cell repertoires in COVID-19. The wider study: PBMCs, B-cell-depleted T cells, or T cells provided the cDNA or gDNA that made up the material.

TCRdb's copy holds only in-frame clones and misses some; the assay was immunoSEQ multiplex PCR. The sample shows about 110,000 clones, 55% to 75% of them seen only once. The CDR3 spans 16 residues. Sequenced sample: peripheral blood. The origin of this receptor is a woman in her forties with acute or convalescent COVID-19. The chain uses TRBV21-1 and TRBJ2-2; TRBD1 was called by the table and not checked on the DNA. TRBV21-1 is recorded as a pseudogene. CDR3 sequence (DNA): TGTGCCAGCAGCGAAACAGGGGGCGCAGACACCGGGGAGCTGTTTTTT. Protein sequence: CASSETGGADTGELFF.